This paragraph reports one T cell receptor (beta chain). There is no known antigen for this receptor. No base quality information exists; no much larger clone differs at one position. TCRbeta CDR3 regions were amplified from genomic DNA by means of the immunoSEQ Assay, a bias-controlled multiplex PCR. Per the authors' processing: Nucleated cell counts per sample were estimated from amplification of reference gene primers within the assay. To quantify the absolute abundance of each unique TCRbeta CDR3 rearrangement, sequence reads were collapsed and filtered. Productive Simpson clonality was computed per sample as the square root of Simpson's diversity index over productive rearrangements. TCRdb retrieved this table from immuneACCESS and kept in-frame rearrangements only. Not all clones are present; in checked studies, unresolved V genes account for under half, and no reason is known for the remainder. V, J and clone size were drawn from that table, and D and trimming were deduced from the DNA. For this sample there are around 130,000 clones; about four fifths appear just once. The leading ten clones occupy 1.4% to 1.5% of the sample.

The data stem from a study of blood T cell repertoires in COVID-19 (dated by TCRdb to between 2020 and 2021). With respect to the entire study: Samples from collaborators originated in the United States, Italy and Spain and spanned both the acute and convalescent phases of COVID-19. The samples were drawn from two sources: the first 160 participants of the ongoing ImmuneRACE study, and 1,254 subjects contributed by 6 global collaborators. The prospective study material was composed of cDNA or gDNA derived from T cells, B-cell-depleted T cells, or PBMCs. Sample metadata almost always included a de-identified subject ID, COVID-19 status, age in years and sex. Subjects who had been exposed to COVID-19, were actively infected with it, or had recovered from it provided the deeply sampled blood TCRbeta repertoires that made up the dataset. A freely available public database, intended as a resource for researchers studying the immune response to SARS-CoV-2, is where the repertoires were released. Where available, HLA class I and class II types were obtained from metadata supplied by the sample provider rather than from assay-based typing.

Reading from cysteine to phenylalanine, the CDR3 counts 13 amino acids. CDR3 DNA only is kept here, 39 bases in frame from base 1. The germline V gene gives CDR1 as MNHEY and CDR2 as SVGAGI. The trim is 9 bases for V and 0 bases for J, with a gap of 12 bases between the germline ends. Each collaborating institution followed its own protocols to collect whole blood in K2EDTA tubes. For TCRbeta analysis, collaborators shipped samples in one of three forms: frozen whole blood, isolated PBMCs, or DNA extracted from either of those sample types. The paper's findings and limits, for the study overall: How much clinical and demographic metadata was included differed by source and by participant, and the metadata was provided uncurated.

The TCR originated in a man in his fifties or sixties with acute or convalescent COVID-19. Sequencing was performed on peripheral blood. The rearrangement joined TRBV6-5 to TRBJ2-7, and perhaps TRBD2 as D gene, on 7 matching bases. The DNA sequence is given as TGTGCCAGTCACGGGGGGCCCTCCTACGAGCAGTACTTC. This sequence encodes CASHGGPSYEQYF.